This T cell receptor beta chain was sequenced for a study of cytomegalovirus exposure and HLA in healthy donors. PCR primers comprised 60 Vbeta and 13 Jbeta primers. Generated by immunoSEQ multiplex PCR, the TCRdb table keeps only in-frame clones and is missing some. This sample has roughly 100,000 clones, with about 15% found just once. V shed 3 bases, J shed 3 bases, and the junction held 9 bases outside the gene matches. Germline V lookup: CDR1 SGDLS, CDR2 YYNGEE. The CDR3 runs to 16 residues. The sample holds a few counts of this clone. This TCR came from a female donor in good health and CMV-seronegative. Sequencing input: PBMCs. The V and J genes are TRBV9 and TRBJ2-3; TRBD2 matches 8 bases. DNA for the CDR3: TGTGCCAGCAGCGAGAGGGGGACTAGAGGAACAGATACGCAGTATTTT. This encodes CASSERGTRGTDTQYF.